These 9 T cell receptor beta chains were all obtained from the same sample, sequenced in a study of beta chain features in type 1 diabetes. Study-level results: In every one of the four CD4+ subsets, TCRB CDR3s were moderately but significantly shorter in Type 1 diabetes patients.

As every portion of the isolated RNA was reverse transcribed, the sequencing read expressed TCRB transcripts. TCRdb's copy holds only in-frame clones and misses some; the assay was immunoSEQ multiplex PCR. The sample holds approximately 130,000 clones; 17% are singletons and the top ten take around 2.7%. For these receptors, no antigen is known. The specimen sequenced was central memory CD4+ T cells from blood. Receptors were obtained from a man between 18 and 35 years old with type 1 diabetes.

The V and J genes are TRBV7-2 and TRBJ1-4, with D unresolved. In germline, CDR1 is SGHTA, CDR2 FQGNSA. The CDR3 sequence is 14 residues long. V dropped 5 bases and J dropped 4 bases, with 11 bases sitting between them. DNA of the CDR3: TGTGCCAGCAGCCCCGGAACCTTTAATGAAAAACTGTTTTTT. Amino acids: CASSPGTFNEKLFF.

CDR3 DNA: TGTGCCAGCAGCCAAGAGGTTGTAACGAGACTCGTGTTCTTC. Protein: CASSQEVVTRLVFF. The chain couples TRBV4-2 to TRBJ2-1; no clear D gene. Trimming shortened V by 0 bases and J by 15 bases, and 18 bases separated the two germline ends. CDR1 is LGHNA and CDR2 is YNFKEQ in the germline V gene. CDR3 length equals 14 residues.

This clone was detected many times. This chain uses TRBV5-1 with TRBJ2-7; D gene uncertain. Germline assignment: CDR1 SGHRS and CDR2 YFSETQ. The CDR3 has 15 residues. Trimming left V 4 bases short and J 3 bases short, with 17 bases between. The chain's CDR3 is CASSTPGSSGYEQYF. In DNA form, the CDR3 reads TGCGCCAGCAGCACCCCCGGCAGTTCAGGCTACGAGCAGTACTTC.

The chain is built from TRBV7-9 and TRBJ1-2, with TRBD1 matching 8 bases. The CDR3 runs to 13 residues. The trim removed 5 bases at V and 6 bases at J, leaving 5 bases unmatched. Looked up from germline, CDR1 is SEHNR and CDR2 is FQNEAQ (reference sequence). The CDR3 region is CASSQPGQDGYTF. The CDR3 DNA sequence: TGTGCCAGCAGCCAACCGGGACAGGATGGCTACACCTTC.

This clone has only a few counts. The gene calls are TRBV14 and TRBJ2-3; 7 positions match TRBD2. The CDR3 runs 13 residues. The V and J ends lost 8 bases and 0 bases, in that order; junction bases with no gene match: 2. Germline V gives CDR1 SGHDN, CDR2 FVKESK. CDR3 protein: CASGAGSTDTQYF. CDR3 bases: TGTGCCAGCGGAGCGGGGAGCACAGATACGCAGTATTTT.

The CDR3 region has the DNA TGTGCCAGCAGCTCAGGGTGGAGCACTGAAGCTTTCTTT. Translating it yields CASSSGWSTEAFF. J is TRBJ1-1 and V is TRBV6-1; weak D call: TRBD1 (5 bases). This CDR3 region has 13 residues. From germline, CDR1 is MNHNS and CDR2 SASEGT. Trimming pared 6 bases from V and 4 bases from J, leaving 12 bases between.

The rearrangement links TRBV19 to TRBJ2-4; unclear D gene. The CDR3 extends over 12 amino acids. The ends were cut back, 7 bases at V and 7 bases at J, with 11 bases in the middle. Germline loops: CDR1 LNHDA, CDR2 SQIVND (reference sequence). The CDR3 bases are TGTGCCAGTATTTCAAAAGTGAACATTCAGTACTTC. Residues: CASISKVNIQYF. The whole variable domain, filled in from reference TRBV19 and TRBJ2-4, reads DGGITQSPKYLFRKEGQNVTLSCEQNLNHDAMYWYRQDPGQGLRLIYYSQIVNDFQKGDIAEGYSVSREKKESFPLTVTSAQKNPTAFYLCASISKVNIQYFGAGTRLSVL.

This chain connects TRBV5-6 to TRBJ2-1; D not resolved. V was shortened by 2 bases and J by 4 bases, with 13 bases between the two germline ends. The CDR3 loop spans 15 amino acids. Germline values: CDR1 SGHDT, CDR2 YYEEEE. Here the CDR3 reads CASSFYLARYNEQFF. The DNA of the CDR3 is TGTGCCAGCAGCTTTTATCTGGCAAGATACAATGAGCAGTTCTTC.

This chain connects TRBV15 to TRBJ1-6; D call uncertain. This CDR3 region has 14 residues. Germline V CDR1 and CDR2: LNHNV, YYDKDF (reference sequence). V was trimmed by 0 bases and J by 7 bases, leaving 7 bases between them. CDR3 region: CATSRDPLNSPLHF. CDR3 DNA: TGTGCCACCAGCAGAGATCCCCTCAATTCACCCCTCCACTTT. Drawing the rest from reference TRBV15 and TRBJ1-6, the complete variable domain is DAMVIQNPRYQVTQFGKPVTLSCSQTLNHNVMYWYQQKSSQAPKLLFHYYDKDFNNEADTPDNFQSRRPNTSFCFLDIRSPGLGDTAMYLCATSRDPLNSPLHFGNGTRLTVT.